The clone carrying this T cell receptor (beta chain) occurred a few times. Its target is not known. These data originate in a study of metastatic and nonmetastatic thyroid tumors. Study as a whole: Where malignant and benign thyroid patients were concerned, repertoires were compared across blood and tumor or nodule tissue. Points from the study as a whole: A significant increase in TCR beta diversity was reportedly seen in malignant thyroid tumors relative to benign nodules, in blood and tumor.

Patients had received no treatment of any kind before thyroid surgery. In the source study's methods: Using the CDR3 differences seen across clinicopathological groups, the authors built a distant-metastasis classifier for papillary thyroid cancer, which was meant to discriminate distant-metastatic patients. TCRdb used MiXCR to call clones anew from the PCR reads. These V and J calls rely on TCRdb rather than the paper's analysis. The sample lists 9,500 to 12,000 clones, 25% to 35% occurring once. Germline trimming cut 0 bases from V and 4 bases from J; bases unmatched to any gene: 0. Germline V gene sequence: CDR1 SGHRS, CDR2 YFSETQ. The CDR3 sequence is 15 residues long.

The receptor was isolated from a male donor with papillary thyroid cancer or a benign thyroid nodule (not recorded which). Some clones in this sample may be carry-over from other donors' samples. The sequenced sample consisted of adjacent normal tissue. This chain joins TRBV5-1 and TRBJ2-5, with 13 bases fitting TRBD2. The CDR3: CASSLGTSGGETQYF. DNA for the CDR3: TGCGCCAGCAGCTTGGGGACTAGCGGGGGAGAGACCCAGTACTTC.